Listed below are T cell receptor beta chains from one sample, sequenced in a study of shared clonotypes between healthy human individuals. Method: immunoSEQ multiplex PCR; TCRdb's copy keeps in-frame clones and lacks some. The sample shows a few million clones, around nine tenths of them seen only once. Sequencing was carried out using naive CD4+ T cells sorted from blood. These receptors came from a man younger than 35 in good health. Both conserved end residues are part of each CDR3. D genes are given only for firm matches. Size tells how often a clone was seen (once, few, many) or the class of an expanded clone, and some rows leave it out.

TRBJ1-5 TRBV6-5 - - TGTGCCAGCAGAAGGGACGGAGGAGGTGGTCAGCCCCAGCATTTT CASRRDGGGGQPQHF
TRBJ2-2 TRBV5-1 - - TGCGCCAGCAGCCTCAGTAAGACGGCCGGGGAGCTGTTTTTT CASSLSKTAGELFF
TRBJ2-1 TRBV2 once TRBD1 TGTGCCAGCAGTTCGAGGGGGCCTGGCAATGAGCAGTTCTTC CASSSRGPGNEQFF
TRBJ2-1 TRBV7-2 - - TGTGCCAGCAGCCCTTTTATAACGGATGAGCAGTTCTTC CASSPFITDEQFF
TRBJ2-7 TRBV14 - - TGTGCCAGCAGCCAAGCAGGGCCCGAGCAGTACTTC CASSQAGPEQYF
TRBJ2-3 TRBV11-3 - TRBD2 TGTGCCAGCAGCTTAGAGGGTGCTGGCGGGGGGGTAGATACGCAGTATTTT CASSLEGAGGGVDTQYF
TRBJ2-5 TRBV28 - - TGTGCCAGCAGTTTCCAGGGCCCCCCTACCCAGTACTTC CASSFQGPPTQYF
TRBJ2-7 TRBV7-9 - - TGTGCCAGCAGCTTACACTCCAGGGGACACGAGCAGTACTTC CASSLHSRGHEQYF
TRBJ2-4 TRBV29-1 - TRBD1 TGCAGCGTTGAGACAGGGAATCAGTACTTC CSVETGNQYF
TRBJ2-5 TRBV30 - - TGTGCCTGGAGTCCAGGGAGAGAGACCCAGTACTTC CAWSPGRETQYF
TRBJ1-4 TRBV6-5 - - TGTGCCAGCAGTTACTCAGAGGGCGGACTGTTTTTT CASSYSEGGLFF
TRBJ1-1 TRBV27 - TRBD1 TGTGCCAGCAGCCTTACAGGGGGAAACACTGAAGCTTTCTTT CASSLTGGNTEAFF
TRBJ1-2 TRBV9 few - TGTGCCAGCAGCGTAGGAGGTAGGGCTGGCTACACCTTC CASSVGGRAGYTF
TRBJ2-7 TRBV6-6 - - TGTGCCAGCAGTTACCAGGGAGGCACCTACGAGCAGTACTTC CASSYQGGTYEQYF
TRBJ2-1 TRBV27 - TRBD1 TGTGCCAGCATACGGCCCCTCACAGGGGGTCGGAGTGAGCAGTTCTTC CASIRPLTGGRSEQFF
TRBJ2-7 TRBV4-1 - - TGCGCCAGCAGCCAGGACCGGGCGACGGGCGAGCAGTACTTC CASSQDRATGEQYF
TRBJ1-1 TRBV2 - TRBD1 TGTGCCAGCAGCCCCAACAGGGGAGGGGGTGAAGCTTTCTTT CASSPNRGGGEAFF
TRBJ2-7 TRBV27 - - TGTGCCAGCAGTTTAGGTCCAGGGGCTAAAATCTACGAGCAGTACTTC CASSLGPGAKIYEQYF
TRBJ1-2 TRBV6-1 - TRBD1 TGTGCCAGCCACGGGACAGGGGGATTGTTTGATCGCTACACCTTC CASHGTGGLFDRYTF
TRBJ1-2 TRBV5-4 - - TGTGCCAGCAGCTTGGCAGGCAGGGAAAACTATGGCTACACCTTC CASSLAGRENYGYTF
TRBJ1-1 TRBV18 - - TGTGCCAGCTCACCACCGACCGGAGGGGGGAACACTGAAGCTTTCTTT CASSPPTGGGNTEAFF
TRBJ1-2 TRBV28 few - TGTGCCAGCAGTTTGCTCGGGCCAAGTCATGGCTACACCTTC CASSLLGPSHGYTF
TRBJ1-2 TRBV5-4 - TRBD1 TGTGCCAGCAGCTTTGGACAGGACTATGGCTACACCTTC CASSFGQDYGYTF
TRBJ1-2 TRBV2 - - TGTGCCAGCAGTGACATAATCAAGGGGGGGCGCCATTCTAACTATGGCTACACCTTC CASSDIIKGGRHSNYGYTF
TRBJ2-7 TRBV11-2 once - TGTGCCAGCAGCTTAGTCGTGACCGGGACCTACGAGCAGTACTTC CASSLVVTGTYEQYF
TRBJ1-5 TRBV27 few - TGTGCCAGCAGTTATCTCGGAGAGCCCCAGCATTTT CASSYLGEPQHF
TRBJ1-2 TRBV10-3 - - TGTGCCACCGGCCTAAGTCCGGGGGCGCACGGCTATGGCTACACCTTC CATGLSPGAHGYGYTF
TRBJ2-1 TRBV5-4 - - TGTGCCAGCAGCTTAGCGGCAGGGCAGGGCAATGAGCAGTTCTTC CASSLAAGQGNEQFF
TRBJ2-7 TRBV7-2 - TRBD1 TGTGCCAGCAGCACCGGGACAGGGAACTACGAGCAGTACTTC CASSTGTGNYEQYF
TRBJ1-6 TRBV18 once - TGTGCCAGCTCCCCCCAGGGCGGTAATTCACCCCTCCACTTT CASSPQGGNSPLHF
TRBJ2-1 TRBV2 - TRBD1 TGTGCCAGCAGTACCCGGGACAGGGGGGGTGAGCAGTTCTTC CASSTRDRGGEQFF
TRBJ2-3 TRBV9 - - TGTGCCAGCAGCCTCCTCGGCACAGATACGCAGTATTTT CASSLLGTDTQYF
TRBJ2-3 TRBV2 - TRBD2 TGTGCCAGCGGCGGGACTAGGACAGATACGCAGTATTTT CASGGTRTDTQYF